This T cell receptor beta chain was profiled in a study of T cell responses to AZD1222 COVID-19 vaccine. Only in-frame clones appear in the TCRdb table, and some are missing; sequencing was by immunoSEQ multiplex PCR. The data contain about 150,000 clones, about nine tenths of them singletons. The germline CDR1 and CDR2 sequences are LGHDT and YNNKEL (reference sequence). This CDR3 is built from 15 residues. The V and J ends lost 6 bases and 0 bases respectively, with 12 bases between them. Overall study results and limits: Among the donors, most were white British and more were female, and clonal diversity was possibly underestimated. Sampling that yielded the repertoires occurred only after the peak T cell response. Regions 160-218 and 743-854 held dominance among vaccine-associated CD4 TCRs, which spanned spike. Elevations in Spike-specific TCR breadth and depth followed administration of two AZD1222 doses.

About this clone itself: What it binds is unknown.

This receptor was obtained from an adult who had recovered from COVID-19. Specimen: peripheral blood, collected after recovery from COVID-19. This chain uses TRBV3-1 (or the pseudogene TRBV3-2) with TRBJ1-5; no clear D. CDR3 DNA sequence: TGTGCCAGCAGTTTGAGGGCGAGTAGCAATCAGCCCCAGCATTTT. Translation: CASSLRASSNQPQHF.